This T cell receptor (beta chain) was sequenced for a study of T cell responses to AZD1222 COVID-19 vaccine. After removal of 2 bases from V and 5 bases from J, the junction contained 4 bases not matched to a gene. The CDR3 sequence is 14 residues long. The V gene's germline CDR1 is SGHKS and CDR2 YYEKEE (reference sequence). The assay was immunoSEQ multiplex PCR, and TCRdb's table has in-frame clones only and misses some. The table includes 85,000 to 90,000 clones, approximately 89% detected once. The TCR sequence derives from an adult in good health. The J gene is TRBJ2-3, the V gene TRBV5-5; TRBD1 agrees at 8 bases. This specimen consisted of peripheral blood, obtained on day 0 of AZD1222 vaccination. The CDR3 coding sequence is TGTGCCAGCAGCTTAGGACAGGGAGTAGATACGCAGTATTTT. The encoded protein is CASSLGQGVDTQYF.